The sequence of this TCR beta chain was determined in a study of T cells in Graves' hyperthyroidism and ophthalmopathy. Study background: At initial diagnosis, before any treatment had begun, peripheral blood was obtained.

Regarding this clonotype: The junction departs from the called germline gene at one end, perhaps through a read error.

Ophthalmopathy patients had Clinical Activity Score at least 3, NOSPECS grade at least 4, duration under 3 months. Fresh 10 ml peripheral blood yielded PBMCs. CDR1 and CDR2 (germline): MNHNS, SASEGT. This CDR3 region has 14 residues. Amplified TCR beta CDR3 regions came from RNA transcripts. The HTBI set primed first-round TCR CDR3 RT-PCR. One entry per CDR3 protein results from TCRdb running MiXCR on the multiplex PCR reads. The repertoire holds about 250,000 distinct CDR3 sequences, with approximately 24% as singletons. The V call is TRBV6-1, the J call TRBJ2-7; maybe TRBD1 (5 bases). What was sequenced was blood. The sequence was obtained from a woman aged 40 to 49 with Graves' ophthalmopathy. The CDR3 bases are TGTGTCAGCAGTCGAGCCGGGTCAGGGTTCGAGCAGTACTTC. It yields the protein CVSSRAGSGFEQYF.